This section outlines one T cell receptor (beta chain) sequence together with its context. Its antigen is unidentified. Cell sorting via CD45RO/CCR7/CD25/CD127/CD95/CD27 was performed to obtain CD4+ naive, central memory, regulatory and stem cell-like memory cells. Expressed TCRB transcripts were sequenced because the isolated RNA had all been reverse transcribed beforehand. TCRdb's copy holds only in-frame clones and misses some; the assay was immunoSEQ multiplex PCR. The table shows some 120,000 clones, with roughly 17% occurring only once. This sample was included in a study of beta chain features in type 1 diabetes. Findings and caveats of the study: For Type 1 diabetes patients, all four CD4+ subsets carried TCRB CDR3s that were moderately but significantly shorter.

The CDR3 sequence is 15 residues long. V lost 2 bases to trimming and J lost 1 base; unmatched junction nucleotides: 2. CDR1 and CDR2 from the germline V gene are MNHEY and SVGAGI. Sequences were obtained from central memory CD4+ T cells from blood. This clonotype was obtained from a man between 18 and 35 years old with type 1 diabetes. J is TRBJ2-3 and V is TRBV6-5, with 8 bases that match TRBD1. The CDR3 reads CASSYGTGRTDTQYF. CDR3 sequence (DNA): TGTGCCAGCAGTTACGGGACAGGACGCACAGATACGCAGTATTTT.